This TCR beta chain was sequenced for a study of blood T cell repertoires in COVID-19. Study context: The samples span acute and convalescent COVID-19 from the United States, Italy and Spain.

The ends were cut back, 5 bases at V and 0 bases at J, with 11 bases in the middle. The CDR3 extends over 14 amino acids. Germline CDR1 is SGHRS and CDR2 is YFSETQ. Original data processing: Amplification with reference gene primers provided the estimates of nucleated cell counts. The method was immunoSEQ multiplex PCR; TCRdb's version includes in-frame clones alone and lacks a portion of them. V and J calls and clone size are copied from that table; D and trimming were computed from the DNA. The table shows 140,000 or so clones, with 75% to 90% occurring only once. The J gene is TRBJ1-1, the V gene TRBV5-1; no definite D call. The source material was peripheral blood. The origin of this receptor is a woman aged 80 or over with acute or convalescent COVID-19. Here the CDR3 DNA reads TGCGCCAGCAGGATACAGAACATGAACACTGAAGCTTTCTTT. This codes for CASRIQNMNTEAFF.